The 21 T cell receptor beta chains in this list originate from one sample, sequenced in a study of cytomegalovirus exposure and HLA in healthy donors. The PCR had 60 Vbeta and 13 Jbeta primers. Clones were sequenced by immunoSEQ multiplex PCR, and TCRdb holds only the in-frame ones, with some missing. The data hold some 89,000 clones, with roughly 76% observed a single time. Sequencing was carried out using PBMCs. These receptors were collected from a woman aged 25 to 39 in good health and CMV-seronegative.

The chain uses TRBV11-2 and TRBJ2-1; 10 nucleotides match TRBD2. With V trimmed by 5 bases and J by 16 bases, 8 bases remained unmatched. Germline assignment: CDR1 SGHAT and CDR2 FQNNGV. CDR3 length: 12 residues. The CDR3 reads CASSRLAGEKFF. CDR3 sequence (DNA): TGTGCCAGCAGCCGGCTAGCGGGAGAGAAATTCTTC.

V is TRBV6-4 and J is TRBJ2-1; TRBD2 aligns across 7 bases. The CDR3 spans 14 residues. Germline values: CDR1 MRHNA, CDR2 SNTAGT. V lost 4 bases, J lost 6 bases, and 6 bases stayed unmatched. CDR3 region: CASSASGPGNEQFF. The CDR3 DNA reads TGTGCCAGCAGTGCTAGCGGCCCTGGCAATGAGCAGTTCTTC.

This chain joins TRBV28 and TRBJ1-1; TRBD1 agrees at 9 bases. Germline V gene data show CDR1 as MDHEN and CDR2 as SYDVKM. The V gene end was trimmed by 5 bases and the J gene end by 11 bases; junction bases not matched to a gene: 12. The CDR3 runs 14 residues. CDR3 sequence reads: CASSLPGTGKWAFF. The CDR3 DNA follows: TGTGCCAGCAGTCTACCCGGGACAGGGAAGTGGGCTTTCTTT.

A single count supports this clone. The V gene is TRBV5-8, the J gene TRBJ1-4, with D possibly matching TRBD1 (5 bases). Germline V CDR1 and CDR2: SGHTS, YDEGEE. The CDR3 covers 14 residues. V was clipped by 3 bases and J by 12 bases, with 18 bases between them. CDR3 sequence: CASSWDPATGELFF. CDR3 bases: TGTGCCAGCAGCTGGGACCCAGCCACGGGGGAACTGTTTTTT.

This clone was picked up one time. CDR3 loop: CASSPTGFETQYF. CDR3 bases: TGTGCCAGCTCACCGACAGGCTTCGAGACCCAGTACTTC. The chain joins TRBV18 to TRBJ2-5; D might be TRBD1 (6 bases). This CDR3 region has 13 residues. The V and J ends lost 3 bases and 5 bases respectively, with 10 bases between them. CDR1 and CDR2 from the germline V gene are KGHSH and LQKENI.

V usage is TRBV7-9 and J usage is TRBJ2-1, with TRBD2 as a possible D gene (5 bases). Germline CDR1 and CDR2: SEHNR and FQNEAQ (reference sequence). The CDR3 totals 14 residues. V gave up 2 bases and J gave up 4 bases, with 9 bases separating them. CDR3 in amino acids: CASSLSGGYNEQFF. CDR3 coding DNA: TGTGCCAGCAGCTTAAGTGGCGGGTACAATGAGCAGTTCTTC.

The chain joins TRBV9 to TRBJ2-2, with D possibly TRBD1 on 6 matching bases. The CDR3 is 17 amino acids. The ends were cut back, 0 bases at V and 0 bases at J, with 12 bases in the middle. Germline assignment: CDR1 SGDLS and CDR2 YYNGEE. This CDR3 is CASSVGQAMSNTGELFF. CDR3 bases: TGTGCCAGCAGCGTAGGACAGGCGATGTCGAACACCGGGGAGCTGTTTTTT. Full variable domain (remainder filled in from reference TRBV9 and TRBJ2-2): DSGVTQTPKHLITATGQRVTLRCSPRSGDLSVYWYQQSLDQGLQFLIQYYNGEERAKGNILERFSAQQFPDLHSELNLSSLELGDSALYFCASSVGQAMSNTGELFFGEGSRLTVL.

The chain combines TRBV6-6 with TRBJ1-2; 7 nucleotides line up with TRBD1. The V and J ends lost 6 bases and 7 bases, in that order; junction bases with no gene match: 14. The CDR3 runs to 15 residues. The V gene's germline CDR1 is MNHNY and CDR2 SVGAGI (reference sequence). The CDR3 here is CASRTTDRDGRGYTF. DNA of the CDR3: TGTGCCAGCAGAACAACTGACAGGGACGGACGTGGCTACACCTTC.

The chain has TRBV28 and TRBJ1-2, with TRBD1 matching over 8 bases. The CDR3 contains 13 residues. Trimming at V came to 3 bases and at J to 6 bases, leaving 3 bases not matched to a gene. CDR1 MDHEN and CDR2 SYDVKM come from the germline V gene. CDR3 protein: CASSLDRVNGYTF. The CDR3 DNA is TGTGCCAGCAGTTTGGACAGGGTAAATGGCTACACCTTC.

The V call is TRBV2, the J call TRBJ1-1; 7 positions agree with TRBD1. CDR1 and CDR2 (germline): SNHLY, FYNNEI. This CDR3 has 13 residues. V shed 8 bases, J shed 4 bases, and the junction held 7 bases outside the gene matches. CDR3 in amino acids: CASSVDRATEAFF. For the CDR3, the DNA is TGTGCCAGCTCGGTAGACAGGGCCACTGAAGCTTTCTTT.

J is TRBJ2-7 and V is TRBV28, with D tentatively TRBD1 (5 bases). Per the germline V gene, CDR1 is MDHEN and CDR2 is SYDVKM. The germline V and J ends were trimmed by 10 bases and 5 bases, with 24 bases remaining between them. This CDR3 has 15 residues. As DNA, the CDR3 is TGTGCCACCTTTGGGCCTGGGGCAGGGATACACGAGCAGTACTTC. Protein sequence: CATFGPGAGIHEQYF.

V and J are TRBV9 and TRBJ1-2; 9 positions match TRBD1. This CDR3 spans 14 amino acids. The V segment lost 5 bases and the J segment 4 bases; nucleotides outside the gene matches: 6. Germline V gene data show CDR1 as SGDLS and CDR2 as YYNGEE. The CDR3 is CASSQTGGGYGYTF. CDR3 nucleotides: TGTGCCAGCAGTCAAACAGGGGGCGGCTATGGCTACACCTTC.

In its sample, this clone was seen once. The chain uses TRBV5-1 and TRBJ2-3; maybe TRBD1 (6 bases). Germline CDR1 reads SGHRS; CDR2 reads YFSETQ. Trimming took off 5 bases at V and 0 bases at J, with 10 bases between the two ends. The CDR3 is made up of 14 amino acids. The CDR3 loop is CASSFDRSTDTQYF. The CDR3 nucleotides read TGCGCCAGCAGTTTCGACAGGAGCACAGATACGCAGTATTTT.

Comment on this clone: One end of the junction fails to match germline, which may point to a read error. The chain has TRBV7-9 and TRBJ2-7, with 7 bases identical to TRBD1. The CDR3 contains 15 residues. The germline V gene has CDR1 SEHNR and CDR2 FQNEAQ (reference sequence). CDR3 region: CSSSSDRSPSYEQYF. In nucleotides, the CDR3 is TGTTCCAGCAGCTCGGACAGGAGCCCCTCCTACGAGCAGTACTTC.

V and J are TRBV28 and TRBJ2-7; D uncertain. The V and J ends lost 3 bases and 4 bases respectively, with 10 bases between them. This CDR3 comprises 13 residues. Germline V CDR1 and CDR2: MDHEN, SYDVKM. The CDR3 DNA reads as TGTGCCAGCAGTTTGGCATTGAGGTACGAGCAGTACTTC. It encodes CASSLALRYEQYF.

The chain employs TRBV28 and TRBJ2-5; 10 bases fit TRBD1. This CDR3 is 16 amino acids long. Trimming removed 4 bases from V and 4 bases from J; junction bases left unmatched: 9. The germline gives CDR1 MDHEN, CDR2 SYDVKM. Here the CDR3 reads CASSSVGQGFGETQYF. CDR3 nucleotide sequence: TGTGCCAGCAGTTCCGTGGGACAGGGGTTCGGAGAGACCCAGTACTTC.

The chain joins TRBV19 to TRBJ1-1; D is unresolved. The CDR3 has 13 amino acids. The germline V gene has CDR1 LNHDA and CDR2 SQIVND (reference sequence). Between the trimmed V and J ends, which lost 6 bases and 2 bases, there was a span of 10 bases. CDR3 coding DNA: TGTGCCAGTAGACGGTCGGGTAACACTGAAGCTTTCTTT. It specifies CASRRSGNTEAFF.

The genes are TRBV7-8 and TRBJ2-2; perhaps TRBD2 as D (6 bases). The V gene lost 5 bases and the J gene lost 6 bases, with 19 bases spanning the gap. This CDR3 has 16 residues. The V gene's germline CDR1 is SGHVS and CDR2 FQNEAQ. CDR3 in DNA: TGTGCCAGCAGCCCCTTTGGGCGACTAGAGCCCGGGGAGCTGTTTTTT. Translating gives CASSPFGRLEPGELFF.

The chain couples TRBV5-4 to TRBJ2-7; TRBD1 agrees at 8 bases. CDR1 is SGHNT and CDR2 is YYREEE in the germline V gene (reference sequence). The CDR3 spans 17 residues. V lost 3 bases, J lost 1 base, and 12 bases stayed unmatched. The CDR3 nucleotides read TGTGCCAGCAGCTACGAGCTGGGCAGGGGGCGATCCTACGAGCAGTACTTC. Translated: CASSYELGRGRSYEQYF.

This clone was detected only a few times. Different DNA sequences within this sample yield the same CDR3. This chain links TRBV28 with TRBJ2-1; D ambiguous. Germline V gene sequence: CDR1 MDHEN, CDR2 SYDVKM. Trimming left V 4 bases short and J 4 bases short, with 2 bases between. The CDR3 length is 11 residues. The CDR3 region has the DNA TGTGCCAGCAGTTCTTACAATGAGCAGTTCTTC. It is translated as CASSSYNEQFF. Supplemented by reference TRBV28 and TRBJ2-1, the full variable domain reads DVKVTQSSRYLVKRTGEKVFLECVQDMDHENMFWYRQDPGLGLRLIYFSYDVKMKEKGDIPEGYSVSREKKERFSLILESASTNQTSMYLCASSSYNEQFFGPGTRLTVL.

CDR3 in amino acids: CASSLVASANTGELFF. DNA for the CDR3: TGCGCCAGCAGCTTGGTCGCTTCGGCGAACACCGGGGAGCTGTTTTTT. The chain recombines TRBV5-1 with TRBJ2-2, with D hard to call. V was pared by 0 bases and J by 0 bases, with 9 bases between. Germline loops: CDR1 SGHRS, CDR2 YFSETQ. This CDR3 region has 16 residues.